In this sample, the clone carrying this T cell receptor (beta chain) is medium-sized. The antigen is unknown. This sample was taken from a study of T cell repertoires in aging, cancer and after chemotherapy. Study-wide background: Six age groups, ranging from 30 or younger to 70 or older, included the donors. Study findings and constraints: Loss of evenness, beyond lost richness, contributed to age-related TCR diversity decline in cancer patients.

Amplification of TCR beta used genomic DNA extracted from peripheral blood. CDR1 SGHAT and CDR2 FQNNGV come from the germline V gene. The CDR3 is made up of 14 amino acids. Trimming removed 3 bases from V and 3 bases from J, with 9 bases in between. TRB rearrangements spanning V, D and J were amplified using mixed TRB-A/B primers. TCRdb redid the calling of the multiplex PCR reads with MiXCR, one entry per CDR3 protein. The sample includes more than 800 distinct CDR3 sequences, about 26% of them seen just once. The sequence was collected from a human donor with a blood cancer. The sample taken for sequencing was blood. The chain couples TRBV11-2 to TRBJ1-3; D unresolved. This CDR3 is CASSFDGGGNTIYF. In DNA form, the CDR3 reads TGTGCCAGCAGCTTCGACGGCGGTGGAAACACCATATATTTT.